In this sample, the clone carrying this TCR beta chain turned up a few times. The CDR3 runs 17 residues. Germline assignment: CDR1 SGHAT and CDR2 FQNNGV. The V end lost 1 base, the J end lost 4 bases, and 16 bases lay between the germline ends. The sample comes from a study of yellow fever vaccine responses in identical twins. TCRdb called the RT-PCR reads again in MiXCR, with one record for every CDR3 protein. The sample includes some 4,600 distinct CDR3 sequences, 85% of them seen just once. The sample here was T cells from blood (PBMCs), unsorted or a sorted subset (not recorded which), taken before or after yellow fever vaccination (not recorded which). The sequence was collected from a woman under 30 who received the yellow fever vaccine. The rearrangement uses TRBV11-2 and TRBJ2-2; a weak D match, TRBD1 (6 bases). CDR3 coding DNA: TGTGCCAGCAGCTTAGTACCGGGACATGGGAGCACCGGGGAGCTGTTTTTT. It codes for CASSLVPGHGSTGELFF.